These 2 T cell receptor beta chains originate from one sample sequenced in a study of blood T cell repertoires in COVID-19. Profiling relied on immunoSEQ multiplex PCR, and the TCRdb table lists in-frame clones only, not all of them. The sample holds 75,000 to 100,000 clones, approximately 86% seen once. The source material was peripheral blood. These receptor sequences come from a woman older than 75 with acute or convalescent COVID-19.

There are a few counts of this clone. The CDR3 nucleotides read TGTGCCAGCAGCCCGAGGGGGCACTCAAACTACGAGCAGTACTTC. This encodes CASSPRGHSNYEQYF. V gene TRBV9 combines with J gene TRBJ2-7; 7 bases map to TRBD1. Losses at the gene ends were 4 bases for V and 3 bases for J; bases not matched to a gene: 10. This CDR3 is built from 15 residues. CDR1 is SGDLS and CDR2 is YYNGEE in the germline V gene.

Concerning this clone: The junction shows a germline mismatch at one end, possibly a read error. V is TRBV27 and J is TRBJ2-4, with D possibly being TRBD2 (6 bases). The CDR3 covers 16 residues. The V gene's germline CDR1 is MNHEY and CDR2 SMNVEV (reference sequence). The CDR3 DNA reads as TGTGCCAGCAGTTCAGGACTGGGGGGTGCCAAAAACATTCAGTACTTT. Amino acids: CASSSGLGGAKNIQYF.